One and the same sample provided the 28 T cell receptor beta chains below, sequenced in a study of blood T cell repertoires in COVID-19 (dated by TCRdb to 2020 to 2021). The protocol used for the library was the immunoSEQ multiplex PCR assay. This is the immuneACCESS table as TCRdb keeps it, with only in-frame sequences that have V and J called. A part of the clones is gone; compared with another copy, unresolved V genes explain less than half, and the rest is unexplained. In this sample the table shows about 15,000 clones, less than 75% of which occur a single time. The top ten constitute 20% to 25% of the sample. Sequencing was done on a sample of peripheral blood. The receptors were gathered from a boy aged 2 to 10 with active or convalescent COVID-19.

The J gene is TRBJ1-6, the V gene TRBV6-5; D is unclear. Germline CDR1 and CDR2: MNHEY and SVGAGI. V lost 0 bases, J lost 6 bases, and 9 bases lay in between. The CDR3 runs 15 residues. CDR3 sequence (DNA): TGTGCCAGCAGTTACTCTGGCCTTATTAATTCACCCCTCCACTTT. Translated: CASSYSGLINSPLHF.

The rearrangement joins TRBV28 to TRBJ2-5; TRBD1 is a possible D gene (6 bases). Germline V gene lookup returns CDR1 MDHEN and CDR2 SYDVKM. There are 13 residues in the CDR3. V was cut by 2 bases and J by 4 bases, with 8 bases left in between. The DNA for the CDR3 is TGTGCCAGCAGTTTAGGGGGCGGAGAGACCCAGTACTTC. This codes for CASSLGGGETQYF.

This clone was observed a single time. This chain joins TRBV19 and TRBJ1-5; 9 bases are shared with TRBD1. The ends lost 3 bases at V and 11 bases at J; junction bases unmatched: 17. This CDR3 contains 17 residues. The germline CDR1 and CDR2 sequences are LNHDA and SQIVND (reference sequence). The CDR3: CASSIPPGQGRFKAQHF. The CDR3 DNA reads TGTGCCAGTAGTATCCCTCCGGGACAGGGACGGTTTAAGGCCCAGCATTTT.

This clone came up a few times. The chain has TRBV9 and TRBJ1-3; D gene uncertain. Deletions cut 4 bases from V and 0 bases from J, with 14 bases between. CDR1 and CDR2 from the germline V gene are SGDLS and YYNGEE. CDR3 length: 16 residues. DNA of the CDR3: TGTGCCAGCAGCCCTAACAGCCTTACCTCTGGAAACACCATATATTTT. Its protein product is CASSPNSLTSGNTIYF.

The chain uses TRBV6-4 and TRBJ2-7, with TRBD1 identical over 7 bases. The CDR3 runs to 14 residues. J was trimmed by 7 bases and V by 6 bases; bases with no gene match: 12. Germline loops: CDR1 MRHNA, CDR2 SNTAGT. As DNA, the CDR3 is TGTGCCAGCAGAGGAGCCGGGACAGCCTGGGAGCAGTACGTC. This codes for CASRGAGTAWEQYV.

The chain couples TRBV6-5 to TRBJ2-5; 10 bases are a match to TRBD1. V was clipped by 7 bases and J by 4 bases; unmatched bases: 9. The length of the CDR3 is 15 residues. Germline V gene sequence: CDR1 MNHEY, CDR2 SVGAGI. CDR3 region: CASNMGQGKSETQYF. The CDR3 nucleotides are TGTGCCAGCAACATGGGACAGGGGAAATCAGAGACCCAGTACTTC.

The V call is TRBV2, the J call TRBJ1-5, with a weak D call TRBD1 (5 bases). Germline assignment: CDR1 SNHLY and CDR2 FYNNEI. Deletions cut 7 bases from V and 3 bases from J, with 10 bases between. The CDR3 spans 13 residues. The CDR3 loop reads CASNRYSNQPQHF. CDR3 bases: TGTGCCAGCAACAGGTACTCCAATCAGCCCCAGCATTTT.

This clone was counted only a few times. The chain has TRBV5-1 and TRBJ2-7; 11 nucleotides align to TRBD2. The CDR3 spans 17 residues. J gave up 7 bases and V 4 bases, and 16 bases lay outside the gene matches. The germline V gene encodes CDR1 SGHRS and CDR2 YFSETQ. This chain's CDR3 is CASSESISGRAEGEQYF. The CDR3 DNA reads TGCGCCAGCAGCGAATCTATTAGCGGGAGGGCGGAGGGGGAGCAGTACTTC. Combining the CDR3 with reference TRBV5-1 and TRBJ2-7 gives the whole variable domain KAGVTQTPRYLIKTRGQQVTLSCSPISGHRSVSWYQQTPGQGLQFLFEYFSETQRNKGNFPGRFSGRQFSNSRSEMNVSTLELGDSALYLCASSESISGRAEGEQYFGPGTRLTVT.

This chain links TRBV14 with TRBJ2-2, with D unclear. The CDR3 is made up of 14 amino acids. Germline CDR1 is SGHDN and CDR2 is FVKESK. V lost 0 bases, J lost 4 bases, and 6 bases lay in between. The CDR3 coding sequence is TGTGCCAGCAGCCAAGATCGAGGCACCGGGGAGCTGTTTTTT. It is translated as CASSQDRGTGELFF.

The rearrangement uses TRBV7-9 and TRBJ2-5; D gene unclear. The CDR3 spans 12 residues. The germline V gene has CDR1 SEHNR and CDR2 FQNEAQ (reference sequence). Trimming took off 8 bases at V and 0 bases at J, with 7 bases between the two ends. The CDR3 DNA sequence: TGTGCCAGCTCGCGGTACCAAGAGACCCAGTACTTC. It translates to CASSRYQETQYF.

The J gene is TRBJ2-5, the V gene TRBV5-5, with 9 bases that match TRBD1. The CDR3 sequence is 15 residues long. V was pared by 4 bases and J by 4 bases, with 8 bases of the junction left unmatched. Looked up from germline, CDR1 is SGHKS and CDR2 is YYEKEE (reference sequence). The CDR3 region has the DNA TGTGCCAGCAGCCCAGGACAGGGGAGAGGAGAGACCCAGTACTTC. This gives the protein CASSPGQGRGETQYF.

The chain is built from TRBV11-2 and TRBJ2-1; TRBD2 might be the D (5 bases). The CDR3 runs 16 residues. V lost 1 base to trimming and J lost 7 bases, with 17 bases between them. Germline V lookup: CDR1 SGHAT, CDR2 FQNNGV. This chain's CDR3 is CASSLVSSSGLNEQFF. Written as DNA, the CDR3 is TGTGCCAGCAGCTTAGTTTCTAGCAGTGGGTTGAATGAGCAGTTCTTC.

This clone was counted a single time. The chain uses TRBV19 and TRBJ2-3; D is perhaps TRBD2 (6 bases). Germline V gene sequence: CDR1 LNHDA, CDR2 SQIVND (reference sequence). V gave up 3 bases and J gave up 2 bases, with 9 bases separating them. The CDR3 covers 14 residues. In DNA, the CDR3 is TGTGCCAGTAGTATGGGGGGTTACACAGATACGCAGTATTTT. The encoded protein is CASSMGGYTDTQYF. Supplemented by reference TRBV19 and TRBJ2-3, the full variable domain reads DGGITQSPKYLFRKEGQNVTLSCEQNLNHDAMYWYRQDPGQGLRLIYYSQIVNDFQKGDIAEGYSVSREKKESFPLTVTSAQKNPTAFYLCASSMGGYTDTQYFGPGTRLTVL.

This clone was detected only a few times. The CDR3 region is CASSLAGANYEQYF. CDR3 DNA sequence: TGTGCCAGCAGCCTAGCGGGAGCGAACTACGAGCAGTACTTC. V gene TRBV3-1 (or the pseudogene TRBV3-2) combines with J gene TRBJ2-7; 9 nucleotides agree with TRBD2. Trimming at V came to 4 bases and at J to 3 bases, leaving 4 bases not matched to a gene. This CDR3 contains 14 residues. Germline CDR1 and CDR2: LGHDT and YNNKEL (reference sequence).

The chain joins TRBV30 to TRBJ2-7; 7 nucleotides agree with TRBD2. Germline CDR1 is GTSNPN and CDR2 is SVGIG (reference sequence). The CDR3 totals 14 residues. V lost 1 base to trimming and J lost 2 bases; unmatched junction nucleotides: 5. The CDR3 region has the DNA TGTGCCTGGAGTGGGGGCGGGAGAACCTACGAGCAGTACTTC. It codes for CAWSGGGRTYEQYF.

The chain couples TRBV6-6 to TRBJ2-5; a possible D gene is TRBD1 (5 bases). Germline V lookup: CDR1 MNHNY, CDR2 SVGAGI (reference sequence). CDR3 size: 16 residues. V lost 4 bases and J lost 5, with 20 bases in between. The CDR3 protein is CASSSSSTAAGETQYF. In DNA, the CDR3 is TGTGCCAGCAGTTCCTCTTCGACAGCCGCCGGGGAGACCCAGTACTTC.

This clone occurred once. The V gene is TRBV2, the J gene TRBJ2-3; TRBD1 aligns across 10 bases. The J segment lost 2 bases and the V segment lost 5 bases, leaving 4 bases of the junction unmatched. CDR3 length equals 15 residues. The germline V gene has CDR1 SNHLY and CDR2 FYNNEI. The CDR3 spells CASSPGTGATDTQYF. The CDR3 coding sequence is TGTGCCAGCAGTCCCGGGACAGGGGCCACAGATACGCAGTATTTT.

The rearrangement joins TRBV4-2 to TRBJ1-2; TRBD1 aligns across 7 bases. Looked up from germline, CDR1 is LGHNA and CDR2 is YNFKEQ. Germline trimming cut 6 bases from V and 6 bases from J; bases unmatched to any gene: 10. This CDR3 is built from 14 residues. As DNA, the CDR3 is TGTGCCAGCAGTGACCTTGGGACAGTCCATGGCTACACCTTC. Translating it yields CASSDLGTVHGYTF.

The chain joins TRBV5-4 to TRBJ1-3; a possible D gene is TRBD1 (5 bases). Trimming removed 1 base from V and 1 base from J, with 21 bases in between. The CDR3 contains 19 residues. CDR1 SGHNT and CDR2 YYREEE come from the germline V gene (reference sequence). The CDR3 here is CASSLRAGLTGGSGNTIYF. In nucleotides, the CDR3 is TGTGCCAGCAGCTTGCGTGCAGGGCTTACCGGTGGTTCTGGAAACACCATATATTTT. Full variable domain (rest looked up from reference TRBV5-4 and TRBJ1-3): ETGVTQSPTHLIKTRGQQVTLRCSSQSGHNTVSWYQQALGQGPQFIFQYYREEENGRGNFPPRFSGLQFPNYSSELNVNALELDDSALYLCASSLRAGLTGGSGNTIYFGEGSWLTVV.

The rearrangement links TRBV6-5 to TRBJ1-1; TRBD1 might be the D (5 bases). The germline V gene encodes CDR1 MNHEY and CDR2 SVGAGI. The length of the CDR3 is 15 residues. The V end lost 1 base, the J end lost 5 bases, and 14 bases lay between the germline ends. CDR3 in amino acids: CASSYFGGTGTEAFF. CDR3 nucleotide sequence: TGTGCCAGCAGTTACTTCGGGGGAACGGGGACTGAAGCTTTCTTT.

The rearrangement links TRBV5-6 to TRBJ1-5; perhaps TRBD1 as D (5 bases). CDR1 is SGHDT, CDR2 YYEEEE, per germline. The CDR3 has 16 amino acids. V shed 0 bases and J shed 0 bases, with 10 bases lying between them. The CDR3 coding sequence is TGTGCCAGCAGCTTGGGGGGCCCATATAGCAATCAGCCCCAGCATTTT. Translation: CASSLGGPYSNQPQHF.

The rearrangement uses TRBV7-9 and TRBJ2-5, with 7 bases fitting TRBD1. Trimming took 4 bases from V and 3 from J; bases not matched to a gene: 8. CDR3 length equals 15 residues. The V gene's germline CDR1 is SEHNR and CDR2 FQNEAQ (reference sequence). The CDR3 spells CASSSAQQGKETQYF. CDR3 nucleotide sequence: TGTGCCAGCAGCTCCGCTCAACAGGGGAAAGAGACCCAGTACTTC.

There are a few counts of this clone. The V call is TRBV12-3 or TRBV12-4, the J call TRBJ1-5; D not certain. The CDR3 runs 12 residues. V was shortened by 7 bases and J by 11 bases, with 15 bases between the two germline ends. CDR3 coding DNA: TGTGCCAGCACCCTCGATGGTTTAGCCCAGCATTTT. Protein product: CASTLDGLAQHF.

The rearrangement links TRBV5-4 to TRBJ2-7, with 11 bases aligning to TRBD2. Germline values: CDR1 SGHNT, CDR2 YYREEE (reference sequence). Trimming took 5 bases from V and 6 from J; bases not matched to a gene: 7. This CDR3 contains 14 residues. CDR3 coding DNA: TGTGCCAGCAGGCTAGCGGGAGGCCGCCTCGAGCAGTACTTC. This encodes CASRLAGGRLEQYF.

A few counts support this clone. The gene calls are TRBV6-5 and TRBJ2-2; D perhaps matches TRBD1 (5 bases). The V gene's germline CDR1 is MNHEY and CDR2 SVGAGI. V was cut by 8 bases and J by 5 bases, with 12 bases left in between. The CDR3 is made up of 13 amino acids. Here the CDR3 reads CASENAGTGELFF. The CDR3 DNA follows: TGTGCCAGCGAAAATGCAGGGACCGGGGAGCTGTTTTTT.

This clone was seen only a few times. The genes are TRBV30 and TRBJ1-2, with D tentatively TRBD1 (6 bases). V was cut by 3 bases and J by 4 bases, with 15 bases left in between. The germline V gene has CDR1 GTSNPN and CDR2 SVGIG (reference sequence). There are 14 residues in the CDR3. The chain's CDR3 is CAWRITGQTYGYTF. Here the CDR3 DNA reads TGTGCCTGGAGAATAACCGGACAGACCTATGGCTACACCTTC.

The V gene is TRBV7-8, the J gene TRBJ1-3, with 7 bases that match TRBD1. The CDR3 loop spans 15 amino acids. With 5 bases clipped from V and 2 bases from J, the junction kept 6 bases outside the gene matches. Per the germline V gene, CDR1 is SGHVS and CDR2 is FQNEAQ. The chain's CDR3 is CASSPEGTAGNTIYF. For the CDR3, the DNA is TGTGCCAGCAGCCCCGAGGGGACAGCTGGAAACACCATATATTTT.

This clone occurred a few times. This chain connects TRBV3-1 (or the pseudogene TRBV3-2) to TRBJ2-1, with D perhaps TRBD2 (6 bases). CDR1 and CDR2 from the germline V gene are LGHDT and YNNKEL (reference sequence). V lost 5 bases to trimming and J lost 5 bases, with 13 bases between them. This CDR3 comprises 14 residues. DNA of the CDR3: TGTGCCAGCAGCAGTAGCGGACCTAACAATGAGCAGTTCTTC. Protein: CASSSSGPNNEQFF.